The 3 T cell receptor beta chains in this list originate from one sample, sequenced in a study of CD8 T cells in ankylosing spondylitis (dated by TCRdb to 2017 to 2019). These receptors lack a known antigen. The library came from 5' RACE. TCRdb shows the sequencer as Illumina HiSeq 2500. The public reads were reanalyzed by TCRdb: fastp trimming at Q25, MiXCR alignment, in-frame beta chains only. One record per CDR3 amino acid sequence lists the most common genes and DNA. This sample comprises around 540,000 distinct CDR3 sequences, roughly 13% of them detected only once. In total, the top ten clones hold around 7% of the sample. Beyond this particular receptor, the publication reports: A TCR beta motif made up of roughly eight highly homologous amino acid variants appeared to be characteristic of blood from ankylosing spondylitis patients.

The specimen was blood, either unsorted or a sorted T cell fraction (not recorded which). Receptors were obtained from a male donor with ankylosing spondylitis.

V and J are TRBV20-1 and TRBJ1-6, with D possibly being TRBD1 (6 bases). Germline-derived CDR1 and CDR2 are DFQATT and SNEGSKA (reference sequence). CDR3 length: 13 amino acids. The DNA of the CDR3 is TGCAGCGACCGGGGACAAAATAATTCACCCCTCCACTTT. Translation gives CSDRGQNNSPLHF.

This chain joins TRBV20-1 and TRBJ2-1; TRBD2 aligns across 7 bases. This CDR3 has 16 amino acids. V lost 2 bases to trimming and J lost 3 bases; unmatched junction nucleotides: 10. Looked up from germline, CDR1 is DFQATT and CDR2 is SNEGSKA (reference sequence). CDR3 nucleotides: TGCAGTGCTAGATCAGGCGGACTAGAGGACTACAATGAGCAGTTCTTC. It translates to CSARSGGLEDYNEQFF.

This clonotype appeared a few times. The V and J genes are TRBV24-1 and TRBJ2-4, with TRBD1 matching over 10 bases. Germline CDR1 and CDR2: KGHDR and SFDVKD. The CDR3 length is 15 residues. V trimming: 3 bases; J trimming: 6 bases; junction bases outside the gene matches: 4. DNA of the CDR3: TGTGCCACCAGTGATACCCGGACAGGGGGAAACATTCAGTACTTC. Encoded protein: CATSDTRTGGNIQYF.